The 10 T cell receptor beta chains presented below share a single source sample, sequenced in a study of shared clonotypes between healthy human individuals. The naive CD8 subset, CD45RO-negative cells positively selected for CCR7, excluded terminally differentiated effector memory CD45RA+ cells. This table comes from immunoSEQ multiplex PCR, and its TCRdb copy is limited to in-frame clones, with some not included. The sample yields about 2.1 million clones, 93% seen once. Sequencing used naive CD8+ T cells from PBMCs. Every receptor here comes from a man aged 18 to 29 in good health. Some clones in this sample may be carry-over from other donors' samples.

The V call is TRBV19, the J call TRBJ1-5, with 7 bases identical to TRBD1. Looked up from germline, CDR1 is LNHDA and CDR2 is SQIVND (reference sequence). Trimming at V came to 5 bases and at J to 5 bases, leaving 15 bases not matched to a gene. This CDR3 region has 17 residues. CDR3 sequence reads: CASSSLGYRGGDQPQHF. In DNA form, the CDR3 reads TGTGCCAGTAGTTCCCTGGGGTACAGGGGAGGTGATCAGCCCCAGCATTTT.

The J gene is TRBJ2-7, the V gene TRBV28, with 7 bases aligning to TRBD1. The V and J ends lost 3 bases and 0 bases, in that order; junction bases with no gene match: 8. Per the germline V gene, CDR1 is MDHEN and CDR2 is SYDVKM. CDR3 length: 16 amino acids. CDR3 loop: CASSLLGQHSSYEQYF. CDR3 nucleotide sequence: TGTGCCAGCAGTTTGCTGGGACAGCACTCCTCCTACGAGCAGTACTTC.

The genes are TRBV4-1 and TRBJ2-4; a weak D match, TRBD2 (6 bases). This CDR3 is built from 15 residues. CDR1 MGHRA and CDR2 YSYEKL come from the germline V gene. V lost 4 bases and J 0 bases, leaving 10 bases between the germline ends. The DNA for the CDR3 is TGCGCCAGCAGCCCCAGGGACTTAGCCAAAAACATTCAGTACTTC. It encodes CASSPRDLAKNIQYF.

The V call is TRBV10-3, the J call TRBJ2-7; perhaps TRBD2 as D (6 bases). The CDR3 is 13 residues long. In germline, CDR1 is ENHRY, CDR2 SYGVKD. Trimming took 7 bases from V and 3 from J, leaving 13 bases between them. The CDR3 loop reads CAINGGLGYEQYF. CDR3 DNA: TGTGCCATCAACGGGGGATTGGGCTACGAGCAGTACTTC.

The chain recombines TRBV12-5 with TRBJ2-1, with D unresolved. Germline CDR1 is LGHNT and CDR2 is FRNRAP. V lost 2 bases, J lost 9 bases, and 17 bases lay in between. The CDR3 consists of 15 residues. The DNA for the CDR3 is TGTGCTAGTGGTTTGCATCCAGGCGATTGGACTGAGCAGTTCTTC. Amino acids: CASGLHPGDWTEQFF.

This rearrangement joins TRBV30 to TRBJ2-5; 7 bases agree with TRBD2. The DNA end is a closer match to TRBJ2-7, so the J assignment may be wrong. Germline CDR1 is GTSNPN and CDR2 is SVGIG (reference sequence). The CDR3 runs 14 residues. The CDR3 is CAWSVRLADYEQYF. DNA of the CDR3: TGTGCCTGGAGTGTACGGCTAGCGGACTACGAGCAGTACTTC.

A single count supports this clone. The J gene is TRBJ1-2, the V gene TRBV4-2, with TRBD1 matching over 8 bases. Per the germline V gene, CDR1 is LGHNA and CDR2 is YNFKEQ. V lost 4 bases to trimming and J lost 4 bases; unmatched junction nucleotides: 14. This CDR3 contains 17 residues. CDR3 in amino acids: CASSPGLGQELVYGYTF. Written as DNA, the CDR3 is TGTGCCAGCAGCCCTGGTCTGGGACAGGAATTAGTCTATGGCTACACCTTC.

Turning to this clone: The sample contains more than one DNA sequence encoding this CDR3. The rearrangement joins TRBV11-2 to TRBJ2-7; 11 bases match TRBD2. The CDR3 loop spans 15 amino acids. After removal of 4 bases from V and 0 bases from J, the junction contained 2 bases not matched to a gene. Per germline, CDR1 SGHAT and CDR2 FQNNGV. The CDR3 protein is CASSSGTSGSYEQYF. The CDR3, as DNA: TGTGCCAGCAGCTCTGGGACTAGCGGCTCCTACGAGCAGTACTTC.

This chain joins TRBV5-4 and TRBJ1-1; D call uncertain. The CDR3 has 16 amino acids. Looked up from germline, CDR1 is SGHNT and CDR2 is YYREEE (reference sequence). V lost 7 bases to trimming and J lost 1 base, with 20 bases between them. CDR3 protein: CASEGHDGVGNTEAFF. The CDR3 bases are TGTGCCAGCGAAGGGCACGATGGAGTAGGGAACACTGAAGCTTTCTTT.

The rearrangement uses TRBV11-2 and TRBJ2-1, with TRBD2 matching over 8 bases. Germline V gene data show CDR1 as SGHAT and CDR2 as FQNNGV. Trimming cost V 5 bases and J 8 bases; bases outside gene matches: 14. The CDR3 spans 16 residues. CDR3 loop: CASSATTSGWRDEQFF. As DNA, the CDR3 is TGTGCCAGCAGCGCCACCACTAGCGGATGGAGGGATGAGCAGTTCTTC.